The sequence of this TCR beta chain was determined in a study of OX40 agonist ivuxolimab in advanced cancers. Collection of blood occurred at baseline, at cycle 4 day 1, and at cycle 7 day 1. TCRdb keeps only in-frame clones here, not all; method: immunoSEQ multiplex PCR. Of 40,000 to 45,000 clones in the sample, about 87% were seen once. Here the sequenced sample was CD4+ or CD8+ T cells sorted from blood, taken in a trial of the OX40 agonist ivuxolimab. The source of this sequence is an adult with an advanced solid tumor such as melanoma, head and neck, liver or kidney cancer.

The chain's CDR3 is CASSLANRTSGRPQETQYF. CDR3 DNA: TGTGCCAGCAGCTTAGCGAATCGGACTAGCGGGAGGCCACAAGAGACCCAGTACTTC. This chain connects TRBV7-9 to TRBJ2-5, with 14 positions matching TRBD2. This CDR3 region has 19 residues. Per germline, CDR1 SEHNR and CDR2 FQNEAQ (reference sequence). Trimming at V came to 0 bases and at J to 2 bases, leaving 8 bases not matched to a gene.